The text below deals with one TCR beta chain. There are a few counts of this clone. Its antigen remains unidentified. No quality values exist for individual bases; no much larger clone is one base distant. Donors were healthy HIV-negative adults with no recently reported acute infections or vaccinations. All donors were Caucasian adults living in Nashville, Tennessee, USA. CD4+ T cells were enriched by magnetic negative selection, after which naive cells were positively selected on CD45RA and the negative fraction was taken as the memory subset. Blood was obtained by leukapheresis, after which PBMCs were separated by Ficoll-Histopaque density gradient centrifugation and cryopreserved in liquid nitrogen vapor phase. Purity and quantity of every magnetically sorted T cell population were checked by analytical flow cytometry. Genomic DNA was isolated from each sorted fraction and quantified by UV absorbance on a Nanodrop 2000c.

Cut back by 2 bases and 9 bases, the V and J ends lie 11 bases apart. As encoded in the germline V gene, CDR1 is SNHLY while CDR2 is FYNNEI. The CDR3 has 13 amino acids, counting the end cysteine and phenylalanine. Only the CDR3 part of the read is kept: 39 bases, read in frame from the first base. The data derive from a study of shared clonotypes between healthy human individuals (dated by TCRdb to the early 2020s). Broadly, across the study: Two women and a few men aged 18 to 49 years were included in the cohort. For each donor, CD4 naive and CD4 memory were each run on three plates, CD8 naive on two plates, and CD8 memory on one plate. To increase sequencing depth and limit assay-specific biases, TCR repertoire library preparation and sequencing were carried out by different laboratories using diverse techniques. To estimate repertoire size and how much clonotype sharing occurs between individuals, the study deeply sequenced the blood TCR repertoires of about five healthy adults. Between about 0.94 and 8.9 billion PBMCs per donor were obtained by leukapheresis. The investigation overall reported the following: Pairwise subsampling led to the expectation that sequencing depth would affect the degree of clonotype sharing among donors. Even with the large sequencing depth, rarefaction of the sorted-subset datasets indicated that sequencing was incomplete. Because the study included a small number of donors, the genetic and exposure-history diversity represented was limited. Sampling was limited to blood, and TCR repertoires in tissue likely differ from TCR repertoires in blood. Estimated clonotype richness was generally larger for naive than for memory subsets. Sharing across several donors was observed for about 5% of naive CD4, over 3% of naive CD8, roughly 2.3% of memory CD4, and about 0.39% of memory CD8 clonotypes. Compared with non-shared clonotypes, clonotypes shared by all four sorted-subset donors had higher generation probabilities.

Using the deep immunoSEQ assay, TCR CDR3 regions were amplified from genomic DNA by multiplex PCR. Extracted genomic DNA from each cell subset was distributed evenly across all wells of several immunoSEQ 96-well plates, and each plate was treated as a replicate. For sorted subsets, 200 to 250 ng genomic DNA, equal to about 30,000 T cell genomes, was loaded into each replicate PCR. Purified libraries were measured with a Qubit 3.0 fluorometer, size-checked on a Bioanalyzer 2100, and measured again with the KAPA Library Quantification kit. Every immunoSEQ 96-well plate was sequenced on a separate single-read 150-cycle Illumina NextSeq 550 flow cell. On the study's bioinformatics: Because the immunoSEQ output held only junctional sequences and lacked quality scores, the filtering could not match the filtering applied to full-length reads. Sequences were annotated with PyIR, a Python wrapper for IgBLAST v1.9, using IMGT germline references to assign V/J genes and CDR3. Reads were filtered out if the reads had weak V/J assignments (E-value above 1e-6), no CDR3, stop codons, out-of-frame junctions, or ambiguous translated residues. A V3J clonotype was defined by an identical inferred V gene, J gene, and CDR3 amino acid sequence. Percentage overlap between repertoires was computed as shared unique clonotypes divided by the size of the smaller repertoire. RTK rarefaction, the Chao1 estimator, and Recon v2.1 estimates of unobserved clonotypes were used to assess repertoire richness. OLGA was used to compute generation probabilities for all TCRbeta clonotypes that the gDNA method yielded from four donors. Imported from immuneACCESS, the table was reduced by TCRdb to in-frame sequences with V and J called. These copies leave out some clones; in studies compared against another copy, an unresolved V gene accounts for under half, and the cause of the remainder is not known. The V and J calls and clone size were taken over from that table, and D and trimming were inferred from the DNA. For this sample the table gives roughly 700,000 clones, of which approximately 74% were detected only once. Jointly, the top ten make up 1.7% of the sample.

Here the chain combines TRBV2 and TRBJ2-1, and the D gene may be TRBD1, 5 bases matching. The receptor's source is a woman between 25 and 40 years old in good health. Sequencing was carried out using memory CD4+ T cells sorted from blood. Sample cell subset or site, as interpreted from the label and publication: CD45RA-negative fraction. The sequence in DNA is TGTGCCAGCAGTGAACAGGGCTTGAGTGAGCAGTTCTTC. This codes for CASSEQGLSEQFF.